The TCR beta chain under discussion was sequenced for a study of CD8+ T cells in alopecia areata. Trimming pared 3 bases from V and 0 bases from J, leaving 6 bases between. The length of the CDR3 is 14 residues. Per the germline V gene, CDR1 is LGHNA and CDR2 is YNFKEQ. Stated treatment: oral pan-JAK inhibitor, 5-10 mg twice daily. This clone showed up just a few times. After isolation, RNA underwent reverse transcription to generate cDNA as the sequencing template. Sequencing was performed with immunoSEQ multiplex PCR; in TCRdb, only in-frame clones are kept and a portion is missing. The sample lists roughly 210,000 clones, 43% occurring once.

This chain uses TRBV4-2 with TRBJ2-1, with D possibly TRBD2 on 5 matching bases. This specimen consisted of CD4+ T cells sorted from blood, obtained at approximately week 39, from a patient treated with tofacitinib. The source of this sequence is a human donor with alopecia areata. The CDR3 DNA reads as TGTGCCAGCAGCCAGGGGAGCTCCTACAATGAGCAGTTCTTC. Its protein is CASSQGSSYNEQFF.